What follows are 8 T cell receptor beta chains derived from one specimen sequenced in a study of T cells after yellow fever vaccination. Using its own MiXCR run on the 5' RACE reads, TCRdb lists one record per CDR3 protein. This sample carries about 85,000 distinct CDR3 sequences, about an eighth of them seen once, and the ten largest clones take roughly 25%. The sequenced sample was CD8+ T cells not binding an NS4B(214-222) dextramer, sorted from PBMCs, obtained roughly 20 days after the first yellow fever vaccination. These receptors were collected from a man in his late teens or twenties who received the YFV17D yellow fever vaccine.

This chain connects TRBV20-1 to TRBJ1-5, with D possibly being TRBD1 (6 bases). This CDR3 is built from 16 residues. V dropped 7 bases and J dropped 6 bases, with 25 bases sitting between them. CDR1 and CDR2 from the germline V gene are DFQATT and SNEGSKA (reference sequence). The CDR3 nucleotides are TGCAGTGTTGACTCCTTGGGGGCTGCGTCAGGTCAGCCCCAGCATTTT. The encoded protein is CSVDSLGAASGQPQHF.

The chain couples TRBV29-1 to TRBJ2-2, with TRBD2 identical over 10 bases. The length of the CDR3 is 15 residues. Germline CDR1 and CDR2: SQVTM and ANQGSEA. The junction had 7 bases not matched to a gene; V was cut back by 4 bases and J by 5 bases. The CDR3 nucleotides read TGCAGCGTTGTGCTAGCGGGGGTTGGTACCGGGGAGCTGTTTTTT. Its protein is CSVVLAGVGTGELFF.

In this sample, this clonotype turned up a few times. The chain links TRBV5-5 to TRBJ2-7; 9 positions agree with TRBD2. CDR3 length: 17 residues. Germline V gives CDR1 SGHKS, CDR2 YYEKEE (reference sequence). Losses at the gene ends were 1 base for V and 3 bases for J; bases not matched to a gene: 11. CDR3 DNA sequence: TGTGCCAGCAGCTTGTATGTAGCGGGGGCAGGAGGCTACGAGCAGTACGTC. Its protein product is CASSLYVAGAGGYEQYV.

This sequence joins TRBV6-2 or TRBV6-3 and TRBJ1-5; D ambiguous. V gave up 8 bases and J gave up 2 bases, with 7 bases separating them. This CDR3 comprises 12 residues. Germline-derived CDR1 and CDR2 are MNHEY and SVGEGT. CDR3 DNA: TGTGCCAGCGCGGGTGGCAATCAGCCCCAGCATTTT. Translated: CASAGGNQPQHF.

The chain recombines TRBV11-1 with TRBJ2-1; 14 bases are a match to TRBD2. J gave up 3 bases and V 4 bases, and 14 bases lay outside the gene matches. Per germline, CDR1 SGHAT and CDR2 FQDESV (reference sequence). This CDR3 has 20 amino acids. CDR3 in DNA: TGTGCCAGCAGCTCCGATGGGACTAGCGGGGGATCTCCCAACTACAATGAGCAGTTCTTC. This translates into CASSSDGTSGGSPNYNEQFF.

J is TRBJ2-5 and V is TRBV12-3 or TRBV12-4; D gene uncertain. CDR3 length equals 11 residues. Trimming removed 6 bases from V and 6 bases from J, with 8 bases in between. CDR3 protein: CASSQDQTQYF. The CDR3 DNA is TGTGCCAGCAGCCAGGACCAGACCCAGTACTTC.

The chain recombines TRBV6-4 with TRBJ2-1; D may be TRBD1 (6 bases). Per the germline V gene, CDR1 is MRHNA and CDR2 is SNTAGT. The CDR3 has 13 residues. The germline V and J ends were trimmed by 6 bases and 4 bases, with 10 bases remaining between them. The CDR3 DNA reads as TGTGCCAGCAGCGATGGACAGTACAATGAGCAGTTCTTC. It codes for CASSDGQYNEQFF.

This clonotype appeared a few times. The V gene is TRBV4-1, the J gene TRBJ2-1; tentative D call: TRBD1 (5 bases). CDR3 length: 15 residues. V lost 4 bases and J 3 bases, leaving 13 bases between the germline ends. Germline loops: CDR1 MGHRA, CDR2 YSYEKL. In nucleotides, the CDR3 is TGCGCCAGCAGCCCGACAGAAACTTTCTACAATGAGCAGTTCTTC. Its protein product is CASSPTETFYNEQFF.